This record concerns one TCR beta chain sequence. This record belongs to a study of blood T cell repertoires in COVID-19. Whole-study context: COVID-19 samples collected from the United States, Italy and Spain covered acute and convalescent phases. T cells, B-cell-depleted T cells, or PBMCs provided the cDNA or gDNA that served as material.

As processed by the authors: Estimation of nucleated cell counts relied on the amplification of reference gene primers. Data came from immunoSEQ multiplex PCR; TCRdb stores just in-frame clones and leaves some out. Clone size and the V and J calls come from that table; the DNA yielded D and trimming. The sample yields 180,000 or so clones, 80% to 90% seen once. Trimming took off 6 bases at V and 5 bases at J, with 11 bases between the two ends. In germline, CDR1 is SNHLY, CDR2 FYNNEI. CDR3 size: 14 residues. The origin of this receptor is a woman in her forties or fifties with acute or convalescent COVID-19. The sample was peripheral blood. The genes are TRBV2 and TRBJ1-6; D is uncertain. The CDR3 sequence: CASRLNSDNSPLHF. CDR3 in DNA: TGTGCCAGCAGACTCAACAGTGATAATTCACCCCTCCACTTT.